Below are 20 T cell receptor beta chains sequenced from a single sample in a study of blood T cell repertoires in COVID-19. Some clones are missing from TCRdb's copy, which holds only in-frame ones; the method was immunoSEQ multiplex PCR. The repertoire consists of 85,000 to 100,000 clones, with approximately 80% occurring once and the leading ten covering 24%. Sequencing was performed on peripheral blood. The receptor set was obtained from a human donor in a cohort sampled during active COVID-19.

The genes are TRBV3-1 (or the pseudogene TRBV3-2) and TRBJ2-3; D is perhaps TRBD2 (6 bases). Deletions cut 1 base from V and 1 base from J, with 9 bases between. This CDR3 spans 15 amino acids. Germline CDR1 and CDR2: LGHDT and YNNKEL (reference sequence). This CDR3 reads CASSQGTTRTDTQYF. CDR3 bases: TGTGCCAGCAGCCAAGGGACTACCCGCACAGATACGCAGTATTTT.

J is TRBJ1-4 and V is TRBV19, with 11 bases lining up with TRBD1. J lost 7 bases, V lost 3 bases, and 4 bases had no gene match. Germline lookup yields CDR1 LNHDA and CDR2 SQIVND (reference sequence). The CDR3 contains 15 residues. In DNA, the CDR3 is TGTGCCAGTAGTATTGGACAGGGGGCCGGTGAAAAACTGTTTTTT. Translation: CASSIGQGAGEKLFF.

CDR3 DNA sequence: TGCGCCAGCGGGCCCGGACAACTAGCCAAAAACATTCAGTACTTC. As protein: CASGPGQLAKNIQYF. The chain employs TRBV5-1 and TRBJ2-4; weak D call: TRBD1 (5 bases). Looked up from germline, CDR1 is SGHRS and CDR2 is YFSETQ. This CDR3 is 15 amino acids long. Deletions cut 7 bases from V and 0 bases from J, with 14 bases between.

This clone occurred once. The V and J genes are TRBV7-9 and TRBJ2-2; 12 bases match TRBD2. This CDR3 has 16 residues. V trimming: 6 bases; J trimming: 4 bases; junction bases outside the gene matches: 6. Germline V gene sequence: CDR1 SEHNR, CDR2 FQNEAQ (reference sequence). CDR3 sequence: CASRDLAGGITGELFF. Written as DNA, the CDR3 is TGTGCCAGCAGGGACCTAGCGGGAGGGATCACCGGGGAGCTGTTTTTT.

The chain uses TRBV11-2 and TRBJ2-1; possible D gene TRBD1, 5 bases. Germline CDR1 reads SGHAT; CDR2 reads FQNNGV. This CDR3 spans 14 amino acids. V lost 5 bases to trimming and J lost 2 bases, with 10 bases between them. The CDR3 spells CASSPRVAYNEQFF. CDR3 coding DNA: TGTGCCAGCAGCCCCAGGGTCGCCTACAATGAGCAGTTCTTC.

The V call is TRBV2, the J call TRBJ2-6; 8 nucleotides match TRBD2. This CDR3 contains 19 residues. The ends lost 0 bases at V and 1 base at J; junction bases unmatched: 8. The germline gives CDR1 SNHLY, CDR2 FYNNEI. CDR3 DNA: TGTGCCAGCAGTGAAGCGCTTGGGACTAGGCTATCTGGGGCCAACGTCCTGACTTTC. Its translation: CASSEALGTRLSGANVLTF. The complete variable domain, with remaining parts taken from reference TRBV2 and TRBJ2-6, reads EPEVTQTPSHQVTQMGQEVILRCVPISNHLYFYWYRQILGQKVEFLVSFYNNEISEKSEIFDDQFSVERPDGSNFTLKIRSTKLEDSAMYFCASSEALGTRLSGANVLTFGAGSRLTVL.

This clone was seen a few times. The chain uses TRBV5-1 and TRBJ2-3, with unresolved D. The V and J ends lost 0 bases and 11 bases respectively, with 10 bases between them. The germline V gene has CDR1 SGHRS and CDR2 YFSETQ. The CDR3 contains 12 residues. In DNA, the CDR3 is TGCGCCAGCAGCTTGGACCCGCTAAGGCAGTATTTT. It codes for CASSLDPLRQYF.

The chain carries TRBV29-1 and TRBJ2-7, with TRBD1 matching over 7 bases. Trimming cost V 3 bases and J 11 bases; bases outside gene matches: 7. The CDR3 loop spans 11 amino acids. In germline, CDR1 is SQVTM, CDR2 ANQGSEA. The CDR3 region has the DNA TGCAGCGTTGACGGAGGCACAGGGGAGTACTTC. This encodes CSVDGGTGEYF.

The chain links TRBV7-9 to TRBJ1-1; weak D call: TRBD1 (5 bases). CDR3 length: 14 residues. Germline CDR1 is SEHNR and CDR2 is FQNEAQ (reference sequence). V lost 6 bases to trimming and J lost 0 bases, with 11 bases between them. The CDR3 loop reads CASSPQGLNTEAFF. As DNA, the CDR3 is TGTGCCAGCAGTCCGCAGGGTTTGAACACTGAAGCTTTCTTT.

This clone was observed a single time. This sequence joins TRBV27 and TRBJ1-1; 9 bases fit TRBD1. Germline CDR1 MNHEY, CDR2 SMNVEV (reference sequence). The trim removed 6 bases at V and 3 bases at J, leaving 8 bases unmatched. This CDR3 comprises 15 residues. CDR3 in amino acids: CASSPGTGSDTEAFF. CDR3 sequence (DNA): TGTGCCAGCAGCCCTGGGACAGGGTCGGACACTGAAGCTTTCTTT.

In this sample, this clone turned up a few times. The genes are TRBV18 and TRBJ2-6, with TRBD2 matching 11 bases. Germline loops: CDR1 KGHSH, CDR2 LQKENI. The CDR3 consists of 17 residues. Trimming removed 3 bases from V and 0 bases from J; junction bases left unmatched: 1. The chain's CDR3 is CASSPGLAASGANVLTF. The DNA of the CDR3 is TGTGCCAGCTCACCGGGACTAGCGGCCTCTGGGGCCAACGTCCTGACTTTC. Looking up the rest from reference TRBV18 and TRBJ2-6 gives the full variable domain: NAGVMQNPRHLVRRRGQEARLRCSPMKGHSHVYWYRQLPEEGLKFMVYLQKENIIDESGMPKERFSAEFPKEGPSILRIQQVVRGDSAAYFCASSPGLAASGANVLTFGAGSRLTVL.

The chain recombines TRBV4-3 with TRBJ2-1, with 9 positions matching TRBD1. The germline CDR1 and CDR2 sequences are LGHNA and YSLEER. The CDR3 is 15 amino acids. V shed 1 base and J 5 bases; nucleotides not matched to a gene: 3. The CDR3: CASSQGDRADNEQFF. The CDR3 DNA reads TGCGCCAGCAGCCAAGGGGACAGGGCCGACAATGAGCAGTTCTTC.

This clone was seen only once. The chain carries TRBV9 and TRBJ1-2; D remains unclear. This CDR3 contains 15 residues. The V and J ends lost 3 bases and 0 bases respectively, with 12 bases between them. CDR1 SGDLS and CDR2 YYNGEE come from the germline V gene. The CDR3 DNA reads TGTGCCAGCAGCGCCAGGTCCGGGGCTAACTATGGCTACACCTTC. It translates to CASSARSGANYGYTF.

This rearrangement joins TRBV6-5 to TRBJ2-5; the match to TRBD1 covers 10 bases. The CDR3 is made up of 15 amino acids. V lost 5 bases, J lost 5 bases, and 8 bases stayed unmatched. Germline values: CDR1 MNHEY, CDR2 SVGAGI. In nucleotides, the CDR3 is TGTGCCAGCAGTAATCCGGGACAGGGGACCGAGACCCAGTACTTC. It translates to CASSNPGQGTETQYF.

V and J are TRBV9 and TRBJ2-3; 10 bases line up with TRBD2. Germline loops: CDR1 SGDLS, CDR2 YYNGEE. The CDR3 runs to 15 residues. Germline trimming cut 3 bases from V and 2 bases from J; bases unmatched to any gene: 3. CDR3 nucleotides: TGTGCCAGCAGCGAGACTAGCGGGCCCACAGATACGCAGTATTTT. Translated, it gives CASSETSGPTDTQYF.

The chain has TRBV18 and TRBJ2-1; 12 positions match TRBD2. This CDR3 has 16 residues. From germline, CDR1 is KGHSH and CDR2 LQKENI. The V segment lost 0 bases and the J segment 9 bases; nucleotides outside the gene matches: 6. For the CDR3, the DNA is TGTGCCAGCTCACCACCGGCTAGCGGGGGGGCGGGTGAGCAGTTCTTC. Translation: CASSPPASGGAGEQFF. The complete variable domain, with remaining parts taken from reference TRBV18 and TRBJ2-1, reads NAGVMQNPRHLVRRRGQEARLRCSPMKGHSHVYWYRQLPEEGLKFMVYLQKENIIDESGMPKERFSAEFPKEGPSILRIQQVVRGDSAAYFCASSPPASGGAGEQFFGPGTRLTVL.

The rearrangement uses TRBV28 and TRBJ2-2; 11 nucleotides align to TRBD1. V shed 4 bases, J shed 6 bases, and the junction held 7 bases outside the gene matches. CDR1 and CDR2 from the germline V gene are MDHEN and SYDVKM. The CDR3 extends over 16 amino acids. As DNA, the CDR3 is TGTGCCAGCAGTTCTCCGGGACAGGGGGTGGCCGGGGAGCTGTTTTTT. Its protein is CASSSPGQGVAGELFF.

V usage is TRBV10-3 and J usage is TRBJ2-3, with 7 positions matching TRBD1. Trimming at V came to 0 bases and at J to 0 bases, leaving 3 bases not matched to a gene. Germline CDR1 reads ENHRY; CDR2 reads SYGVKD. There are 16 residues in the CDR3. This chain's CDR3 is CAISESGGQSTDTQYF. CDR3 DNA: TGTGCCATCAGTGAGTCAGGGGGCCAAAGCACAGATACGCAGTATTTT.

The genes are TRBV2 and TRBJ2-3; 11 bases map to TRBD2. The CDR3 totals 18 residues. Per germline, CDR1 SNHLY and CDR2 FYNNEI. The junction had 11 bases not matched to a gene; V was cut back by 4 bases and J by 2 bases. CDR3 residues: CASSGGLGLAENTDTQYF. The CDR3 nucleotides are TGTGCCAGCAGTGGGGGCTTGGGACTAGCGGAGAACACAGATACGCAGTATTTT.

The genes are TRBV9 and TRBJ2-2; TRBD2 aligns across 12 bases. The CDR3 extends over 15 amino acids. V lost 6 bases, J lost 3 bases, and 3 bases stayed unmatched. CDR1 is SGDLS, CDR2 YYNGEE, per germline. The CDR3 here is CASTGTSGYTGELFF. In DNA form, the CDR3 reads TGTGCCAGCACCGGGACTAGCGGGTACACCGGGGAGCTGTTTTTT. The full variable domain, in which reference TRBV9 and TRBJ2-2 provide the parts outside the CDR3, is DSGVTQTPKHLITATGQRVTLRCSPRSGDLSVYWYQQSLDQGLQFLIQYYNGEERAKGNILERFSAQQFPDLHSELNLSSLELGDSALYFCASTGTSGYTGELFFGEGSRLTVL.